The 21 T cell receptor beta chains given below trace back to one sample, sequenced in a study of response to subunit inactivated influenza vaccine. TCRdb reprocessed the RT-PCR reads with MiXCR, giving one entry per CDR3 protein. In the table there are more than 200,000 distinct CDR3 sequences, less than 15% of which are singletons. The starting material was non-naive T cells sorted from PBMCs, obtained approximately 15 days before vaccination. The receptor set was obtained from a man aged 50 to 60 who received an inactivated influenza vaccine.

This clonotype was seen a few times. This chain uses TRBV11-2 with TRBJ2-3; the match to TRBD2 covers 13 bases. Germline V gene data show CDR1 as SGHAT and CDR2 as FQNNGV. The CDR3 covers 19 residues. V shed 3 bases, J shed 1 base, and the junction held 10 bases outside the gene matches. The CDR3 DNA follows: TGTGCCAGCAGCTTCCGGACTAGCGGGAGTGGAGCGCGCACAGATACGCAGTATTTT. This encodes CASSFRTSGSGARTDTQYF.

This clonotype was counted only a few times. The chain uses TRBV5-1 and TRBJ1-3; 8 bases match TRBD1. CDR3 size: 16 residues. The germline V gene encodes CDR1 SGHRS and CDR2 YFSETQ. Unmatched junction bases numbered 6, after V lost 4 bases and J lost 0 bases. The CDR3 nucleotides are TGCGCCAGCAGCAGAGAAACAGGGGGCTCTGGAAACACCATATATTTT. This gives the protein CASSRETGGSGNTIYF.

The chain employs TRBV7-3 and TRBJ2-1; 11 bases align to TRBD2. Germline lookup yields CDR1 SGHTA and CDR2 FQGTGA. The CDR3 contains 15 residues. J was trimmed by 7 bases and V by 0 bases; bases with no gene match: 2. CDR3 protein: CASSLTGTSGNEQFF. DNA of the CDR3: TGTGCCAGCAGCTTAACCGGGACTAGCGGTAATGAGCAGTTCTTC.

Many counts were recorded for this clonotype. The chain couples TRBV29-1 to TRBJ1-5; TRBD1 is a possible D gene (5 bases). The CDR3 is 13 amino acids. Germline V gene data show CDR1 as SQVTM and CDR2 as ANQGSEA. V lost 4 bases to trimming and J lost 4 bases, with 11 bases between them. CDR3: CSVGEWGNQPQHF. Here the CDR3 DNA reads TGCAGCGTTGGGGAGTGGGGGAATCAGCCCCAGCATTTT.

The gene calls are TRBV28 and TRBJ1-6, with 7 bases fitting TRBD1. The V and J ends lost 8 bases and 4 bases, in that order; junction bases with no gene match: 2. Per the germline V gene, CDR1 is MDHEN and CDR2 is SYDVKM. The CDR3 loop spans 13 amino acids. CDR3 sequence (DNA): TGTGCCAGCGGGACAGCATATAATTCACCCCTCCACTTT. Amino acid sequence: CASGTAYNSPLHF.

This clonotype was picked up many times. The genes are TRBV10-3 and TRBJ2-1; 8 nucleotides line up with TRBD1. The CDR3 has 12 residues. J was trimmed by 8 bases and V by 7 bases; bases with no gene match: 4. Germline CDR1 and CDR2: ENHRY and SYGVKD. The CDR3 reads CAINQGADEQFF. CDR3 in DNA: TGTGCCATCAACCAGGGGGCCGATGAGCAGTTCTTC.

In this sample, this clonotype turned up a few times. The rearrangement uses TRBV12-3 or TRBV12-4 and TRBJ2-7; the D gene is possibly TRBD1 (5 bases). The germline V and J ends were trimmed by 5 bases and 9 bases, with 20 bases remaining between them. The CDR3 totals 14 residues. This chain's CDR3 is CASSKTDVPGSQYF. CDR3 nucleotides: TGTGCCAGCAGTAAGACGGACGTGCCAGGGTCGCAGTACTTC.

The chain joins TRBV3-1 to TRBJ2-5; 9 bases map to TRBD2. There are 17 residues in the CDR3. Germline V CDR1 and CDR2: LGHDT, YNNKEL (reference sequence). V gave up 7 bases and J gave up 5 bases; unmatched junction bases: 17. The CDR3 sequence: CASTSSSGGGAGETQYF. The CDR3, as DNA: TGTGCCAGCACTTCAAGCAGTGGCGGGGGGGCGGGGGAGACCCAGTACTTC.

This clonotype has at least ten counts. V is TRBV2 and J is TRBJ2-7, with 10 positions matching TRBD1. The germline V gene has CDR1 SNHLY and CDR2 FYNNEI. Trimming at V came to 6 bases and at J to 2 bases, leaving 7 bases not matched to a gene. This CDR3 comprises 15 residues. For the CDR3, the DNA is TGTGCCAGCAGATCTCCGGGACAGGGGACCTACGAGCAGTACTTC. It translates to CASRSPGQGTYEQYF.

This clonotype was seen a few times. The DNA of the CDR3 is TGTGCCAGCACCGAAGCTGCGGGGGGTTACAATCAGCCCCAGCATTTT. Protein product: CASTEAAGGYNQPQHF. The rearrangement links TRBV2 to TRBJ1-5; tentative D call: TRBD1 (5 bases). Germline CDR1 is SNHLY and CDR2 is FYNNEI. V lost 7 bases and J 3 bases, leaving 19 bases between the germline ends. The CDR3 is 16 residues long.

This clonotype has ten or more counts. The rearrangement links TRBV12-3 or TRBV12-4 to TRBJ2-7; maybe TRBD2 (6 bases). V was shortened by 6 bases and J by 8 bases, with 14 bases between the two germline ends. The CDR3 spans 12 residues. The CDR3 nucleotides read TGTGCCAGCAGCTCGTCGGGAGTGAAGCAGTACTTC. It specifies CASSSSGVKQYF.

The chain joins TRBV20-1 to TRBJ2-1, with TRBD2 matching over 16 bases. Germline CDR1 is DFQATT and CDR2 is SNEGSKA (reference sequence). There are 20 residues in the CDR3. V lost 6 bases and J lost 9; bases outside the gene matches: 23. This chain's CDR3 is CSASPPPGLAGGRYIGEQFF. CDR3 bases: TGCAGTGCCTCACCCCCACCGGGACTAGCGGGAGGGCGGTATATAGGTGAGCAGTTCTTC.

The CDR3 sequence is CSASGLDTGETQYF. The DNA of the CDR3 is TGCAGTGCTAGTGGACTAGATACGGGCGAGACCCAGTACTTC. The rearrangement uses TRBV20-1 and TRBJ2-5; 7 nucleotides agree with TRBD2. With V trimmed by 3 bases and J by 5 bases, 9 bases remained unmatched. From germline, CDR1 is DFQATT and CDR2 SNEGSKA (reference sequence). This CDR3 has 14 amino acids.

This clonotype was seen many times. The J gene is TRBJ1-4, the V gene TRBV15; D is undetermined. The V gene lost 1 base and the J gene lost 8 bases, with 14 bases spanning the gap. Germline assignment: CDR1 LNHNV and CDR2 YYDKDF (reference sequence). This CDR3 comprises 15 residues. In DNA form, the CDR3 reads TGTGCCACCAGCAGAGCAGTTGGCGGGCGAGAAAAACTGTTTTTT. Translating it yields CATSRAVGGREKLFF.

This clonotype appeared a few times. The chain links TRBV5-5 to TRBJ2-7; tentatively, D is TRBD1 (5 bases). The CDR3 is made up of 12 amino acids. The V end lost 4 bases, the J end lost 5 bases, and 10 bases lay between the germline ends. Germline lookup yields CDR1 SGHKS and CDR2 YYEKEE (reference sequence). The CDR3 region has the DNA TGTGCCAGCAGCCTGTGGGGCGACGAGCAGTACTTC. This sequence encodes CASSLWGDEQYF. The full variable domain, with the rest looked up from reference TRBV5-5 and TRBJ2-7, is DAGVTQSPTHLIKTRGQQVTLRCSPISGHKSVSWYQQVLGQGPQFIFQYYEKEERGRGNFPDRFSARQFPNYSSELNVNALLLGDSALYLCASSLWGDEQYFGPGTRLTVT.

This clonotype has only a few counts. The chain couples TRBV11-2 to TRBJ2-7; D gene ambiguous. The germline gives CDR1 SGHAT, CDR2 FQNNGV. The length of the CDR3 is 13 residues. Trimming cost V 5 bases and J 6 bases, with 14 bases left between them. The CDR3, as DNA: TGTGCCAGCAGCCATAAAAGAGGAGCCGAGCAGTACTTC. Protein product: CASSHKRGAEQYF.

This clonotype has a count of ten or more. The chain has TRBV20-1 and TRBJ1-5, with D tentatively TRBD1 (5 bases). This CDR3 is built from 12 residues. Germline assignment: CDR1 DFQATT and CDR2 SNEGSKA (reference sequence). Trimming removed 3 bases at V and 4 bases at J, with 7 bases between. The CDR3 protein is CSASPGNQPQHF. For the CDR3, the DNA is TGCAGTGCTAGTCCAGGGAATCAGCCCCAGCATTTT.

Of note for this clonotype: This may come from a read error, since a much larger clone is one base off. V gene TRBV12-3 or TRBV12-4 combines with J gene TRBJ1-4, with a tentative D call TRBD1 (5 bases). V was shortened by 7 bases and J by 5 bases, with 14 bases between the two germline ends. The CDR3 is 14 residues long. This CDR3 is CASNPLGVNEKLFF. As DNA, the CDR3 is TGTGCCAGCAACCCGCTGGGGGTAAATGAAAAACTGTTTTTT.

This chain joins TRBV4-3 and TRBJ2-6; D is possibly TRBD2 (5 bases). V was trimmed by 0 bases and J by 2 bases, leaving 11 bases between them. The CDR3 runs to 17 residues. Germline CDR1 and CDR2: LGHNA and YSLEER. CDR3 in amino acids: CASSQEGPRAGANVLTF. CDR3 in DNA: TGCGCCAGCAGCCAAGAAGGGCCGAGGGCTGGGGCCAACGTCCTGACTTTC.

The chain uses TRBV3-1 and TRBJ2-4, with 9 bases that match TRBD1. The germline V gene encodes CDR1 LGHDT and CDR2 YNNKEL (reference sequence). The CDR3 loop spans 15 amino acids. V lost 0 bases to trimming and J lost 8 bases; unmatched junction nucleotides: 5. CDR3 in DNA: TGTGCCAGCAGCCAAGACTGGGACAGGGTAGACATTCAGTACTTC. Translating gives CASSQDWDRVDIQYF.

The chain recombines TRBV11-2 with TRBJ2-1; 13 nucleotides match TRBD2. The CDR3 loop spans 16 amino acids. V shed 1 base and J 6 bases; nucleotides not matched to a gene: 3. Germline V gives CDR1 SGHAT, CDR2 FQNNGV. The DNA for the CDR3 is TGTGCCAGCAGCTTAGTAAGGACTAGCGGGAGCAATGAGCAGTTCTTC. Translation: CASSLVRTSGSNEQFF.